The present T cell receptor beta chain was sequenced within a study of T-cell reconstitution after alpha-beta-depleted transplantation in children. Findings and limits, study-wide: Surviving recipient T cells and thymic progenitors underlay high day-60 TCRbeta diversity in some patients. Hyperexpanded clones declined; after one year, newly produced T cells mostly supplied diversity. Reports say that about two months after transplant, the alpha-beta T cells came out of several hundred graft clones that had expanded.

For TCRbeta, the library was prepared with unique molecular identifiers. TCRdb re-called the PCR reads through MiXCR, storing one row per CDR3 protein. The sample carries about 20,000 distinct CDR3 sequences, about an eighth recorded once. This clonotype was seen many times. Its antigen is currently unknown. The V gene's germline CDR1 is DFQATT and CDR2 SNEGSKA (reference sequence). This CDR3 has 16 residues. Trimming removed 0 bases from V and 3 bases from J; junction bases left unmatched: 6. The material was PBMCs, mostly from graft donor cells, obtained 60 days after TCRalphabeta/CD19-depleted stem cell transplant. The chain links TRBV20-1 to TRBJ2-2; 8 bases line up with TRBD2. This clonotype was obtained from a female patient under 10 years old who had a stem cell transplant for congenital amegakaryocytic thrombocytopenia, so the T cells may come from the graft donor. CDR3 sequence reads: CSAREKAGEDTGELFF. CDR3 in DNA: TGCAGTGCTAGAGAGAAAGCGGGAGAAGACACCGGGGAGCTGTTTTTT.